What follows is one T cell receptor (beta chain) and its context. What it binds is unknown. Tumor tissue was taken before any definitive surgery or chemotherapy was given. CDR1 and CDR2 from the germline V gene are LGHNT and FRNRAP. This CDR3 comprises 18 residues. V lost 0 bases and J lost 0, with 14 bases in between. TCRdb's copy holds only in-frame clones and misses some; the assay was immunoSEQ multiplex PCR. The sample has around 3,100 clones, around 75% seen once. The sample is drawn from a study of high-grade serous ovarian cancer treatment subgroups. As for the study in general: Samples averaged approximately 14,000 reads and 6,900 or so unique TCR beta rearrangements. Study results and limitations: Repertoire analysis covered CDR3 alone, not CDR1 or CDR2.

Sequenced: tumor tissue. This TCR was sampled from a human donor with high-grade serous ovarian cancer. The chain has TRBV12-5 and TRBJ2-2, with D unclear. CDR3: CASGLVPDGSPNTGELFF. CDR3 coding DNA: TGTGCTAGTGGTTTGGTTCCCGACGGGTCCCCGAACACCGGGGAGCTGTTTTTT.